The 13 T cell receptor beta chains in this list originate from one sample, sequenced in a study of shared clonotypes between healthy human individuals. Some clones are missing from TCRdb's copy, which holds only in-frame ones; the method was immunoSEQ multiplex PCR. The table records a few million clones, 90% to 96% of them present only once. Sequencing used naive CD4+ T cells sorted from blood. The subset here: CD45RA+ positively selected. The receptors here all came from a man between 18 and 35 years old in good health.

The chain combines TRBV6-1 with TRBJ1-6; D unclear. The CDR3 has 13 amino acids. Germline values: CDR1 MNHNS, CDR2 SASEGT. Trimming cost V 7 bases and J 9 bases, with 13 bases left between them. This CDR3 reads CASKDGGSSPLHF. CDR3 in DNA: TGTGCCAGCAAAGATGGAGGTAGTTCACCCCTCCACTTT.

This chain uses TRBV5-1 with TRBJ2-7; possibly TRBD1 for D (6 bases). The CDR3 runs to 15 residues. CDR1 is SGHRS and CDR2 is YFSETQ in the germline V gene. V was cut by 0 bases and J by 4 bases, with 14 bases left in between. CDR3 nucleotides: TGCGCCAGCAGCTTGGGCGCAGGGGCCAGGTACGAGCAGTACTTC. It translates to CASSLGAGARYEQYF.

This sequence joins TRBV10-3 and TRBJ1-1; D gene unclear. V was trimmed by 6 bases and J by 4 bases, leaving 9 bases between them. This CDR3 comprises 12 residues. Germline V gene sequence: CDR1 ENHRY, CDR2 SYGVKD. This chain's CDR3 is CAIRDGSTEAFF. CDR3 DNA sequence: TGTGCCATCAGGGACGGTAGCACTGAAGCTTTCTTT.

In DNA, the CDR3 is TGTGCCAGCAGCTTAATTCCCCTAGCGATCACCGGGGAGCTGTTTTTT. Amino acids: CASSLIPLAITGELFF. V and J are TRBV7-2 and TRBJ2-2; TRBD2 is a possible D gene (6 bases). Trimming took 2 bases from V and 4 from J, leaving 14 bases between them. The CDR3 totals 16 residues. Germline-derived CDR1 and CDR2 are SGHTA and FQGNSA.

V usage is TRBV28 and J usage is TRBJ1-3, with D perhaps TRBD1 (6 bases). Trimming pared 3 bases from V and 3 bases from J, leaving 12 bases between. This CDR3 region has 15 residues. Germline assignment: CDR1 MDHEN and CDR2 SYDVKM. The CDR3 nucleotides are TGTGCCAGCAGTTTGCACACAGGGCTTGGAAACACCATATATTTT. It encodes CASSLHTGLGNTIYF.

The V gene is TRBV12-5, the J gene TRBJ1-5, with a weak D call TRBD1 (5 bases). Germline CDR1 and CDR2: LGHNT and FRNRAP. The CDR3 is made up of 15 amino acids. V lost 6 bases, J lost 7 bases, and 19 bases lay in between. The CDR3 spells CASGPPPGRGQPQHF. The CDR3 DNA is TGTGCTAGTGGACCCCCCCCGGGGAGGGGACAGCCCCAGCATTTT.

V usage is TRBV6-5 and J usage is TRBJ1-5; 7 positions match TRBD1. CDR1 MNHEY and CDR2 SVGAGI come from the germline V gene. CDR3 length equals 16 residues. V was clipped by 1 base and J by 4 bases; unmatched bases: 7. CDR3 protein: CASSYYRDSINQPQHF. CDR3 DNA: TGTGCCAGCAGTTACTACCGGGACAGCATAAATCAGCCCCAGCATTTT.

This rearrangement joins TRBV4-1 to TRBJ1-1, with D unclear. Germline V lookup: CDR1 MGHRA, CDR2 YSYEKL. The CDR3 sequence is 15 residues long. Trimming took 4 bases from V and 6 from J, leaving 18 bases between them. CDR3 sequence reads: CASSRYQEKGAEAFF. The CDR3 coding sequence is TGCGCCAGCAGCCGATATCAGGAAAAGGGCGCTGAAGCTTTCTTT.

As concerns this clone: This CDR3 is also generated by other DNA sequences in the sample. This chain joins TRBV7-2 and TRBJ2-7; possibly TRBD2 for D (5 bases). The V and J ends lost 1 base and 2 bases respectively, with 9 bases between them. The length of the CDR3 is 14 residues. Germline CDR1 is SGHTA and CDR2 is FQGNSA. The CDR3 region is CASSLGRGAYEQYF. The CDR3 region has the DNA TGTGCCAGCAGCTTAGGTCGGGGTGCCTACGAGCAGTACTTC.

The rearrangement links TRBV5-1 to TRBJ2-7; 10 positions match TRBD1. Trimming removed 4 bases from V and 6 bases from J; junction bases left unmatched: 13. This CDR3 comprises 16 residues. Germline CDR1 and CDR2: SGHRS and YFSETQ. The CDR3 nucleotides are TGCGCCAGCAGCCCGACTGGGCCGGGACAGGGGTCCGAGCAGTACTTC. Its protein is CASSPTGPGQGSEQYF.

The chain carries TRBV6-1 and TRBJ1-2, with D possibly matching TRBD1 (6 bases). V lost 6 bases, J lost 5 bases, and 16 bases lay in between. The CDR3 contains 14 residues. The V gene's germline CDR1 is MNHNS and CDR2 SASEGT. The CDR3 is CASREQPGAYGYTF. CDR3 DNA: TGTGCCAGCAGGGAGCAGCCAGGGGCTTATGGCTACACCTTC.

V usage is TRBV28 and J usage is TRBJ1-5, with 7 positions matching TRBD1. CDR3 length equals 16 residues. The germline V gene encodes CDR1 MDHEN and CDR2 SYDVKM. The trim removed 4 bases at V and 6 bases at J, leaving 12 bases unmatched. CDR3 protein: CASSWGDRPATQPQHF. DNA for the CDR3: TGTGCCAGCAGTTGGGGGGACAGACCGGCTACTCAGCCCCAGCATTTT.

This rearrangement joins TRBV28 to TRBJ1-1, with a possible D match to TRBD1 (6 bases). Trimming stripped 2 bases from V and 4 bases from J, with 8 bases between. This CDR3 spans 13 amino acids. The germline CDR1 and CDR2 sequences are MDHEN and SYDVKM. In nucleotides, the CDR3 is TGTGCCAGCAGTTTACTGGGGGCCACTGAAGCTTTCTTT. As protein: CASSLLGATEAFF.